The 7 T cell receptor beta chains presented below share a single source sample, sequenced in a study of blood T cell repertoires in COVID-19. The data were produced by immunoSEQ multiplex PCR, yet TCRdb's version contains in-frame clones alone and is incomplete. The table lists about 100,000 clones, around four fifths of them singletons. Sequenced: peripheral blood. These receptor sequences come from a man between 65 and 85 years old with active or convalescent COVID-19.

CDR3 nucleotides: TGCGCCAGCAGCCAAGACGGGAGGGTCGGAAATGAGCAGTTCTTC. Protein product: CASSQDGRVGNEQFF. The chain links TRBV4-3 to TRBJ2-1; 8 nucleotides align to TRBD2. The germline V gene encodes CDR1 LGHNA and CDR2 YSLEER. Germline trimming cut 0 bases from V and 7 bases from J; bases unmatched to any gene: 5. The CDR3 covers 15 residues.

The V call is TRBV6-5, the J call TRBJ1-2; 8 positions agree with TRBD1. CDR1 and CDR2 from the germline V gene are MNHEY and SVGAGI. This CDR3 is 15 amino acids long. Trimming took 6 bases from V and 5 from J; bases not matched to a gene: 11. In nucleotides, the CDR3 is TGTGCCAGCAGACCCTTACTGACAGGGGCGTATGGCTACACCTTC. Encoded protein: CASRPLLTGAYGYTF.

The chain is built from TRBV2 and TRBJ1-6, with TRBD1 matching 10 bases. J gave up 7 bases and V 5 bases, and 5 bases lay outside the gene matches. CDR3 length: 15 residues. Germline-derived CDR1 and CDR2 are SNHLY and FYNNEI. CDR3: CASSTLGQGNSPLHF. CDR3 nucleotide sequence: TGTGCCAGCAGTACCTTGGGACAGGGGAATTCACCCCTCCACTTT.

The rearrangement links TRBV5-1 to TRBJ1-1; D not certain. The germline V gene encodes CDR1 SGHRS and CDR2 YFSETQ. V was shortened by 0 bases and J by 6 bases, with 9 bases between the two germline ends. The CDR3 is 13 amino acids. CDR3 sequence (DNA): TGCGCCAGCAGCTTGGAGGCGGGCGCTGAAGCTTTCTTT. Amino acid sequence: CASSLEAGAEAFF.

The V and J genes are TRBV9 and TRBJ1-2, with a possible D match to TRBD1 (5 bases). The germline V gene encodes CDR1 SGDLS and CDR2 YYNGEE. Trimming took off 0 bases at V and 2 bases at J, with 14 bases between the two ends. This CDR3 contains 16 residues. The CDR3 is CASSVGQGTQNYGYTF. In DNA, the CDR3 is TGTGCCAGCAGCGTAGGGCAGGGAACACAAAACTATGGCTACACCTTC.

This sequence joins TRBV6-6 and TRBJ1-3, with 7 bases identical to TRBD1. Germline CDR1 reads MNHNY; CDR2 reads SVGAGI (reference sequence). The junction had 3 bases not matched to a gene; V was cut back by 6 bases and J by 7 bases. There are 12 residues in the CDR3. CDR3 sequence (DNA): TGTGCCAGCAGCCCGACAGGGAACACCATATATTTT. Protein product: CASSPTGNTIYF.

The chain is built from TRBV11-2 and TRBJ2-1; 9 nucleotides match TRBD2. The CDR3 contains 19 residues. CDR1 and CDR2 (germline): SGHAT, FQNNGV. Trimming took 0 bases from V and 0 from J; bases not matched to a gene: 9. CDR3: CASSLDSSSGILSYNEQFF. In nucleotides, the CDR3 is TGTGCCAGCAGCTTAGATTCGTCTAGCGGGATCCTCTCCTACAATGAGCAGTTCTTC.